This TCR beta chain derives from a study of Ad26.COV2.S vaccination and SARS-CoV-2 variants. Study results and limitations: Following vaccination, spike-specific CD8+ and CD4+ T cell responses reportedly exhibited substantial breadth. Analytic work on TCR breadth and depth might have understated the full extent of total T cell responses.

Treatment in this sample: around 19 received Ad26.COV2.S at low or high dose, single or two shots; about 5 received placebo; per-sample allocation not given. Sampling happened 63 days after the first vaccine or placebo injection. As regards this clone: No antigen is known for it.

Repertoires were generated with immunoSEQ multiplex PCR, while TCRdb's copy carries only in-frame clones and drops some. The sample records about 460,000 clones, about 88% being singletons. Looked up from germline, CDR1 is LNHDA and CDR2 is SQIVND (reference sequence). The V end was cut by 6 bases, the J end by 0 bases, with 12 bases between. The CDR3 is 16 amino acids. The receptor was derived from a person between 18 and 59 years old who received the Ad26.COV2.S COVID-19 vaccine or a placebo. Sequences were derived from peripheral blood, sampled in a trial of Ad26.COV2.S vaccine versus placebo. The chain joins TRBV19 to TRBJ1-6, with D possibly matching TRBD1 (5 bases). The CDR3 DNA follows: TGTGCCAGTAGGTGGGGGGACCGCTCCTATAATTCACCCCTCCACTTT. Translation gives CASRWGDRSYNSPLHF.